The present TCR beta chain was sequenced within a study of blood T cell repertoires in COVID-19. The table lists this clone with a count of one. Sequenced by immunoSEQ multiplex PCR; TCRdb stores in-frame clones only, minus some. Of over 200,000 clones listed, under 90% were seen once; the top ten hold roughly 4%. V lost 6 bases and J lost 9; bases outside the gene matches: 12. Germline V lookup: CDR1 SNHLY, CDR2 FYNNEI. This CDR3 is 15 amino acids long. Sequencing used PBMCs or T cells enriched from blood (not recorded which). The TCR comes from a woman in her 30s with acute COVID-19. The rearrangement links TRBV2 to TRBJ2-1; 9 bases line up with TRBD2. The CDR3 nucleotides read TGTGCCAGCAGGGGGGGACTAGCAGCGCTTGGTGAGCAGTTCTTC. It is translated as CASRGGLAALGEQFF. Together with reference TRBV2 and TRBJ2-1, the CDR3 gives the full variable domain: EPEVTQTPSHQVTQMGQEVILRCVPISNHLYFYWYRQILGQKVEFLVSFYNNEISEKSEIFDDQFSVERPDGSNFTLKIRSTKLEDSAMYFCASRGGLAALGEQFFGPGTRLTVL.